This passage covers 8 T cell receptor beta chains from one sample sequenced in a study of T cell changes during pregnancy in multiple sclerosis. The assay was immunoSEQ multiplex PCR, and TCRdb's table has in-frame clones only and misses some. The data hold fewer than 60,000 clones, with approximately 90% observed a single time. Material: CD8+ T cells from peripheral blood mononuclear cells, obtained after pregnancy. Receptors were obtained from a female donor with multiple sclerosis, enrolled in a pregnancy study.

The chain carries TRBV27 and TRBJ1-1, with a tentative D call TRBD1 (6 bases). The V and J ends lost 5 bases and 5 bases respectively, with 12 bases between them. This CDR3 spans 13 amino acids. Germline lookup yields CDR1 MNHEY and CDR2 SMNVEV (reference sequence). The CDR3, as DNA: TGTGCCAGCAGTAACAGGGTGGATACTGAAGCTTTCTTT. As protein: CASSNRVDTEAFF.

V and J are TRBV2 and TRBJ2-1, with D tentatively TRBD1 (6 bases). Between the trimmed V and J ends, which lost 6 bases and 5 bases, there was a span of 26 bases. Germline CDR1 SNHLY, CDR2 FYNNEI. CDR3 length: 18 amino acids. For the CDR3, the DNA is TGTGCCAGCAGAGGCTCTATATCGGGGCAGGGGACCAACAATGAGCAGTTCTTC. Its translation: CASRGSISGQGTNNEQFF.

The CDR3 is CASSGQVAAPYNEQFF. The CDR3 region has the DNA TGTGCCAGCAGCGGGCAGGTAGCGGCCCCCTACAATGAGCAGTTCTTC. This rearrangement joins TRBV11-2 to TRBJ2-1; a possible D gene is TRBD2 (6 bases). CDR1 and CDR2 (germline): SGHAT, FQNNGV. The CDR3 has 16 amino acids. The V gene lost 5 bases and the J gene lost 2 bases, with 16 bases spanning the gap.

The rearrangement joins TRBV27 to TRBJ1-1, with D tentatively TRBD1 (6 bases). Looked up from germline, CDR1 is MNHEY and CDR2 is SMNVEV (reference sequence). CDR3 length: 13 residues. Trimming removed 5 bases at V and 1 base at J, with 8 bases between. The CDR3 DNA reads TGTGCCAGCAGTCCACAGGGGAACACTGAAGCTTTCTTT. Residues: CASSPQGNTEAFF.

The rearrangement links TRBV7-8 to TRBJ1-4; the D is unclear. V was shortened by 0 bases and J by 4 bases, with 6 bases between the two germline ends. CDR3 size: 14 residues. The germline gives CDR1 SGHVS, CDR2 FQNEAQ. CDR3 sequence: CASSLAGSNEKLFF. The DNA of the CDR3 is TGTGCCAGCAGCTTAGCGGGCAGTAATGAAAAACTGTTTTTT.

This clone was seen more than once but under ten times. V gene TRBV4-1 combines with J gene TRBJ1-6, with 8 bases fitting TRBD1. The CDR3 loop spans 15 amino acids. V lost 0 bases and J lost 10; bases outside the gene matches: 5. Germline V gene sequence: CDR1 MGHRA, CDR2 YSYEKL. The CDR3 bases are TGCGCCAGCAGCCAAGACAGGGGGCAATGGTCACCCCTCCACTTT. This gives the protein CASSQDRGQWSPLHF.

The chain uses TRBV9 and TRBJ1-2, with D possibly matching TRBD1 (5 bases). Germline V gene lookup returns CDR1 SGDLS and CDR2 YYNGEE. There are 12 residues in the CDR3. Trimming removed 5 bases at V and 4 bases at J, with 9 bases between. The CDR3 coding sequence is TGTGCCAGCAGTGATGACAGCTATGGCTACACCTTC. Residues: CASSDDSYGYTF.

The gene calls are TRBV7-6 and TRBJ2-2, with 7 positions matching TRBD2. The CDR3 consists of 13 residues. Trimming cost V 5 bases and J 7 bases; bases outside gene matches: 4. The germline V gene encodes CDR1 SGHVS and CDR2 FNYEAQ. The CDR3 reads CASSREEDGELFF. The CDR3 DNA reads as TGTGCCAGCAGCCGGGAGGAGGACGGGGAGCTGTTTTTT.